These 29 T cell receptor beta chains were all obtained from the same sample, sequenced in a study of post-analysis software for immune sequencing data. Findings and caveats of the study: A handful of TRBV segments were significantly more frequent in patients than in controls. TRBV5-6, TRBV5-1 and TRBV20-1 were among these segments.

Unique molecular identifiers had been added to the TCR beta cDNA libraries. TCRdb re-called the PCR reads through MiXCR, storing one row per CDR3 protein. Here the sample spans approximately 730,000 distinct CDR3 sequences, 30% being singletons. These receptors' antigens are unknown. What was sequenced was blood. Receptors were obtained from a girl aged 5-17 years with multiple sclerosis.

The V gene is TRBV6-5, the J gene TRBJ2-1, with 9 bases that match TRBD2. The CDR3 has 19 amino acids. Losses at the gene ends were 0 bases for V and 0 bases for J; bases not matched to a gene: 9. Germline V gene data show CDR1 as MNHEY and CDR2 as SVGAGI. Written as DNA, the CDR3 is TGTGCCAGCAGTTACTCGGGTTCGCATAGCGGGGGCTCCTACAATGAGCAGTTCTTC. Its protein is CASSYSGSHSGGSYNEQFF.

This clonotype showed up just a few times. CDR3: CATSGQGLAGASKQFF. CDR3 DNA: TGTGCCACCAGTGGCCAGGGACTAGCGGGAGCCTCCAAGCAGTTCTTC. The chain is built from TRBV24-1 and TRBJ2-1; TRBD2 aligns across 14 bases. CDR1 and CDR2 from the germline V gene are KGHDR and SFDVKD. The CDR3 extends over 16 amino acids. With 5 bases clipped from V and 11 bases from J, the junction kept 10 bases outside the gene matches.

This clonotype was picked up a small number of times. CDR3 region: CASSFQPRPGRGYGYTF. The CDR3, as DNA: TGTGCCAGCAGTTTCCAACCACGCCCGGGACGGGGGTATGGCTACACCTTC. The rearrangement links TRBV27 to TRBJ1-2; possible D gene TRBD1, 5 bases. Germline V CDR1 and CDR2: MNHEY, SMNVEV (reference sequence). V lost 3 bases and J 5 bases, leaving 22 bases between the germline ends. CDR3 length equals 17 residues.

Only a few counts were recorded for this clonotype. The genes are TRBV11-2 and TRBJ2-7, with 8 bases matching TRBD1. This CDR3 region has 14 residues. V lost 0 bases and J lost 5; bases outside the gene matches: 3. CDR1 and CDR2 (germline): SGHAT, FQNNGV. The CDR3 reads CASSLDWTGNEQYF. The CDR3, as DNA: TGTGCCAGCAGCTTAGATTGGACAGGGAACGAGCAGTACTTC.

The gene calls are TRBV24-1 and TRBJ2-6; D is uncertain. Germline CDR1 and CDR2: KGHDR and SFDVKD. Trimming removed 4 bases at V and 2 bases at J, with 11 bases between. The CDR3 has 16 residues. Here the CDR3 DNA reads TGTGCCACCAGTGACGCCGACGCCGCTGGGGCCAACGTCCTGACTTTC. Translation gives CATSDADAAGANVLTF.

The chain has TRBV3-1 and TRBJ2-3; the match to TRBD1 covers 9 bases. The V segment lost 2 bases and the J segment 2 bases; nucleotides outside the gene matches: 8. CDR3 length equals 17 residues. Germline CDR1 LGHDT, CDR2 YNNKEL (reference sequence). The CDR3 DNA follows: TGTGCCAGCAGCCAACCCACGACAGGGGGTTACACAGATACGCAGTATTTT. Translating gives CASSQPTTGGYTDTQYF.

This clonotype appeared a few times. The CDR3: CASSYRQPSTDTQYF. As DNA, the CDR3 is TGTGCCAGCAGCTACAGACAGCCTAGCACAGATACGCAGTATTTT. The chain employs TRBV7-9 and TRBJ2-3, with D perhaps matching TRBD1 (5 bases). V was pared by 4 bases and J by 0 bases, with 11 bases between. CDR1 is SEHNR, CDR2 FQNEAQ, per germline (reference sequence). The CDR3 extends over 15 amino acids.

There are a few counts of this clonotype. V usage is TRBV6-5 and J usage is TRBJ2-3, with 9 bases fitting TRBD1. The germline CDR1 and CDR2 sequences are MNHEY and SVGAGI. The V segment lost 4 bases and the J segment 6 bases; nucleotides outside the gene matches: 8. CDR3 length: 15 amino acids. This CDR3 reads CASSSAGQGTDTQYF. In DNA, the CDR3 is TGTGCCAGCAGTTCGGCTGGACAGGGGACGGATACGCAGTATTTT.

The CDR3 sequence is CASGGGRYYEQYF. CDR3 DNA: TGTGCCAGCGGCGGCGGCCGGTACTACGAGCAGTACTTC. The chain couples TRBV2 to TRBJ2-7; D is unresolved. Germline values: CDR1 SNHLY, CDR2 FYNNEI. CDR3 length equals 13 residues. V was trimmed by 8 bases and J by 3 bases, leaving 14 bases between them. Full variable domain (missing parts from reference TRBV2 and TRBJ2-7): EPEVTQTPSHQVTQMGQEVILRCVPISNHLYFYWYRQILGQKVEFLVSFYNNEISEKSEIFDDQFSVERPDGSNFTLKIRSTKLEDSAMYFCASGGGRYYEQYFGPGTRLTVT.

The chain uses TRBV4-3 and TRBJ1-1, with D unresolved. Trimming took 2 bases from V and 3 from J, leaving 7 bases between them. Germline-derived CDR1 and CDR2 are LGHNA and YSLEER. The CDR3 contains 13 residues. This CDR3 reads CASSQTEDTEAFF. The CDR3 DNA follows: TGCGCCAGCAGCCAAACCGAGGACACTGAAGCTTTCTTT.

Only a few counts were recorded for this clonotype. The gene calls are TRBV6-5 and TRBJ1-6; 9 bases are shared with TRBD1. This CDR3 has 15 amino acids. Per germline, CDR1 MNHEY and CDR2 SVGAGI. V dropped 5 bases and J dropped 8; count of bases not matched to a gene: 7. Here the CDR3 reads CASSRAGQGDSPLHF. CDR3 in DNA: TGTGCCAGCAGTCGGGCGGGACAGGGAGATTCACCCCTCCACTTT.

This clonotype came up a few times. The J gene is TRBJ2-3, the V gene TRBV9; 9 nucleotides match TRBD2. CDR3 length: 16 amino acids. Unmatched junction bases numbered 6, after V lost 0 bases and J lost 4 bases. Germline V gives CDR1 SGDLS, CDR2 YYNGEE. CDR3 protein: CASSVGLAGVADTQYF. The CDR3 DNA sequence: TGTGCCAGCAGCGTAGGGTTAGCGGGAGTGGCAGATACGCAGTATTTT.

In this sample, this clonotype turned up many times. The rearrangement links TRBV10-3 to TRBJ2-1; possibly TRBD1 or TRBD2 for D (6 bases each). Germline lookup yields CDR1 ENHRY and CDR2 SYGVKD. With 7 bases removed from V and 8 bases from J, the gap between germline ends came to 21 bases. The CDR3 totals 15 residues. Here the CDR3 reads CAITPGPQRGDEQFF. The CDR3 coding sequence is TGTGCCATCACTCCGGGACCCCAAAGGGGGGATGAGCAGTTCTTC.

The chain has TRBV4-3 and TRBJ2-7, with a tentative D call TRBD2 (6 bases). CDR3 length: 15 amino acids. Germline values: CDR1 LGHNA, CDR2 YSLEER. The germline V and J ends were trimmed by 3 bases and 5 bases, with 17 bases remaining between them. The CDR3 loop is CASSHWRGSQDEQYF. The DNA of the CDR3 is TGCGCCAGCAGCCATTGGAGGGGCTCCCAAGACGAGCAGTACTTC.

This clonotype has only a few counts. The CDR3, as DNA: TGCGCCAGCAGCCAAGGGGGTGCACATAGTGAAAAACTGTTTTTT. Protein sequence: CASSQGGAHSEKLFF. V is TRBV4-3 and J is TRBJ1-4; D is uncertain. The CDR3 extends over 15 amino acids. The V end was cut by 1 base, the J end by 7 bases, with 13 bases between. The germline V gene has CDR1 LGHNA and CDR2 YSLEER.

V gene TRBV20-1 combines with J gene TRBJ1-2, with D hard to call. The germline V gene encodes CDR1 DFQATT and CDR2 SNEGSKA (reference sequence). This CDR3 contains 14 residues. Trimming pared 3 bases from V and 7 bases from J, leaving 18 bases between. The chain's CDR3 is CSASHPNTPTGYTF. DNA of the CDR3: TGCAGTGCTAGTCATCCCAACACCCCGACTGGCTACACCTTC.

A word on this clonotype: The junction does not match germline at one end; this may be a read error. The chain combines TRBV13 with TRBJ1-6, with 8 positions matching TRBD1. CDR1 PRHDT and CDR2 FYEKMQ come from the germline V gene (reference sequence). The CDR3 length is 14 residues. CDR3 residues: CASSPDRANPPLHF. The DNA for the CDR3 is TGTGCCAGCAGCCCGGACAGGGCTAATCCACCCCTCCACTTT. Supplemented by reference TRBV13 and TRBJ1-6, the full variable domain reads AAGVIQSPRHLIKEKRETATLKCYPIPRHDTVYWYQQGPGQDPQFLISFYEKMQSDKGSIPDRFSAQQFSDYHSELNMSSLELGDSALYFCASSPDRANPPLHFGNGTRLTVT.

The chain links TRBV5-1 to TRBJ1-4; 7 bases line up with TRBD1. Trimming at V came to 5 bases and at J to 0 bases, leaving 16 bases not matched to a gene. The CDR3 loop spans 19 amino acids. CDR1 is SGHRS, CDR2 YFSETQ, per germline. CDR3 nucleotides: TGCGCCAGCAGACACTCCCGGGACAGCTACACCGCAACTAATGAAAAACTGTTTTTT. This translates into CASRHSRDSYTATNEKLFF.

The CDR3 loop is CASSGEGNQPQHF. CDR3 nucleotides: TGTGCCAGCAGTGGTGAGGGTAATCAGCCCCAGCATTTT. The chain joins TRBV12-3 or TRBV12-4 to TRBJ1-5; D call uncertain. Trimming shortened V by 5 bases and J by 4 bases, and 9 bases separated the two germline ends. The CDR3 covers 13 residues.

On this clonotype itself: One end of the junction does not line up with germline, which may come from a read error. The chain is built from TRBV25-1 and TRBJ1-5, with unresolved D. The CDR3 runs to 15 residues. In germline, CDR1 is MGHDK, CDR2 SYGVNS. CDR3 nucleotide sequence: TGTGCCAGCAGTGAGCATGATGGCGACAATCGGCCCCAGCATTTT. Protein product: CASSEHDGDNRPQHF.

This clonotype was observed a few times. V usage is TRBV10-2 and J usage is TRBJ1-1; no definite D call. Per the germline V gene, CDR1 is WSHSY and CDR2 is SAAADI. The CDR3 consists of 16 residues. Trimming removed 0 bases at V and 0 bases at J, with 11 bases between. DNA for the CDR3: TGCGCCAGCAGTGAGTCTGTTTGGGTTCTGAACACTGAAGCTTTCTTT. This translates into CASSESVWVLNTEAFF.

In this sample, this clonotype turned up a few times. The chain uses TRBV15 and TRBJ2-5; the D call may be TRBD1 or TRBD2 (5 bases each). The CDR3 has 14 residues. Germline lookup yields CDR1 LNHNV and CDR2 YYDKDF (reference sequence). V shed 8 bases and J shed 7 bases, with 20 bases lying between them. Here the CDR3 reads CATSSRDQLVTQYF. The CDR3 coding sequence is TGTGCCACCTCTTCCCGGGACCAGCTCGTGACCCAGTACTTC.

Worth noting for this clonotype: Without the conserved terminal phenylalanine or tryptophan, this CDR3 likely stems from a read error. This chain connects TRBV20-1 to TRBJ1-5; 10 bases are a match to TRBD1. V trimming: 2 bases; J trimming: 0 bases; junction bases outside the gene matches: 4. The CDR3 covers 16 residues. CDR1 and CDR2 (germline): DFQATT, SNEGSKA (reference sequence). The CDR3 DNA reads as TGCAGTGCTAGATACGGGACAGGGGTTAGCAATCAGCCCCAGCATTGT. This encodes CSARYGTGVSNQPQHC.

The sample holds a few counts of this clonotype. CDR3 region: CASSYPKRRYYNEQFF. The CDR3 coding sequence is TGCGCCAGCAGTTACCCGAAGCGGAGGTACTACAATGAGCAGTTCTTC. V usage is TRBV4-1 and J usage is TRBJ2-1; possible D gene TRBD2, 5 bases. The CDR3 runs 16 residues. Trimming took 6 bases from V and 3 from J, leaving 18 bases between them. Germline lookup yields CDR1 MGHRA and CDR2 YSYEKL.

The gene calls are TRBV11-2 and TRBJ2-3; D not resolved. The CDR3 is 12 residues long. The germline V gene has CDR1 SGHAT and CDR2 FQNNGV. V lost 6 bases and J 5 bases, leaving 9 bases between the germline ends. CDR3 coding DNA: TGTGCCAGCAGGGCGCCGGGAGATACGCAGTATTTT. It is translated as CASRAPGDTQYF. Looking up the rest from reference TRBV11-2 and TRBJ2-3 gives the full variable domain: EAGVAQSPRYKIIEKRQSVAFWCNPISGHATLYWYQQILGQGPKLLIQFQNNGVVDDSQLPKDRFSAERLKGVDSTLKIQPAKLEDSAVYLCASRAPGDTQYFGPGTRLTVL.

As concerns this clonotype: A read error may account for a junction end that differs from germline. The chain links TRBV12-3 or TRBV12-4 to TRBJ2-3; possibly TRBD2 for D (5 bases). The CDR3 is made up of 14 amino acids. The CDR3 nucleotides read TGTGCCAGCAGTTTAAGAGTGGGAGCAGATATGCAGTATTTT. Translated: CASSLRVGADMQYF.

This clonotype has just a few counts. V usage is TRBV6-1 and J usage is TRBJ2-3, with 10 nucleotides matching TRBD2. This CDR3 has 15 residues. Per the germline V gene, CDR1 is MNHNS and CDR2 is SASEGT. V lost 8 bases to trimming and J lost 3 bases; unmatched junction nucleotides: 8. CDR3 region: CASVLAGEGTDTQYF. The CDR3 nucleotides read TGTGCCAGCGTCCTAGCGGGAGAAGGGACAGATACGCAGTATTTT.

This clonotype came up a few times. The chain combines TRBV5-1 with TRBJ1-1; the D is unclear. V was clipped by 3 bases and J by 4 bases, with 13 bases between them. Germline CDR1 reads SGHRS; CDR2 reads YFSETQ. The CDR3 is 14 residues long. The CDR3, as DNA: TGCGCCAGCAGCTCCGCCTTATTGAGCACTGAAGCTTTCTTT. Its translation is CASSSALLSTEAFF.

J is TRBJ1-2 and V is TRBV5-1; 7 bases agree with TRBD1. Germline V gene lookup returns CDR1 SGHRS and CDR2 YFSETQ. The CDR3 has 15 residues. V shed 4 bases and J 4 bases; nucleotides not matched to a gene: 10. The CDR3 spells CASSRRDSGPYGYTF. In nucleotides, the CDR3 is TGCGCCAGCAGCCGCCGGGACAGCGGACCCTATGGCTACACCTTC.